The 10 T cell receptor beta chains reported below all come from one sample, sequenced in a study of STAT5B mutations in CD4+ large granular lymphocyte leukemia. The repertoire was sequenced with immunoSEQ multiplex PCR; TCRdb's copy has only in-frame clones and lacks some. There are about 30,000 clones in the sample; around four fifths occur only once, and approximately 2.5% lies in the top ten. The material sequenced was CD4+ T cells from blood buffy coats. These receptors were obtained from a human donor in good health.

This chain uses TRBV28 with TRBJ1-4; D uncertain. Germline lookup yields CDR1 MDHEN and CDR2 SYDVKM. Between the trimmed V and J ends, which lost 6 bases and 7 bases, there was a span of 18 bases. This CDR3 region has 15 residues. The CDR3 is CASRKVGSLREKLFF. CDR3 in DNA: TGTGCCAGCAGAAAAGTGGGTTCGCTCCGTGAAAAACTGTTTTTT.

The chain is built from TRBV7-2 and TRBJ1-4; D not certain. The CDR3 has 15 residues. CDR1 SGHTA and CDR2 FQGNSA come from the germline V gene. V was trimmed by 5 bases and J by 3 bases, leaving 13 bases between them. The CDR3, as DNA: TGTGCCAGCAGCCGAGGTTCTGGAGCTAATGAAAAACTGTTTTTT. Its protein is CASSRGSGANEKLFF.

The V and J genes are TRBV9 and TRBJ1-2; no clear D. The CDR3 spans 13 residues. Per germline, CDR1 SGDLS and CDR2 YYNGEE. V was shortened by 0 bases and J by 6 bases, with 9 bases between the two germline ends. The CDR3 DNA is TGTGCCAGCAGCGTAGAAGGGAACCATGGCTACACCTTC. This sequence encodes CASSVEGNHGYTF.

A single count supports this clone. The V and J genes are TRBV11-2 and TRBJ2-5; tentatively, D is TRBD1 (5 bases). The germline V gene encodes CDR1 SGHAT and CDR2 FQNNGV. This CDR3 contains 14 residues. V lost 2 bases and J 4 bases, leaving 11 bases between the germline ends. This CDR3 is CASSLSTGGETQYF. The CDR3 region has the DNA TGTGCCAGCAGCTTAAGCACAGGTGGAGAGACCCAGTACTTC.

V gene TRBV10-3 combines with J gene TRBJ2-7; a possible D gene is TRBD2 (6 bases). Germline V lookup: CDR1 ENHRY, CDR2 SYGVKD. The CDR3 has 15 residues. Trimming left V 4 bases short and J 0 bases short, with 13 bases between. The CDR3, as DNA: TGTGCCATCAGTGCAAGCGGGTCGAGCTCCTACGAGCAGTACTTC. Translating it yields CAISASGSSSYEQYF.

This clone was counted once. This chain links TRBV6-5 with TRBJ2-7, with 11 nucleotides matching TRBD1. The CDR3 consists of 14 residues. Germline loops: CDR1 MNHEY, CDR2 SVGAGI. V shed 5 bases and J 2 bases; nucleotides not matched to a gene: 2. For the CDR3, the DNA is TGTGCCAGCAGTCCGGGACAGGGGGCCTACGAGCAGTACTTC. Protein: CASSPGQGAYEQYF.

This clone has a single count. The chain carries TRBV6-5 and TRBJ1-4; D gene unclear. Germline-derived CDR1 and CDR2 are MNHEY and SVGAGI. V was clipped by 6 bases and J by 0 bases, with 8 bases between them. The CDR3 is 14 residues long. CDR3 protein: CASSRRSTNEKLFF. The CDR3 DNA reads TGTGCCAGCAGCCGCAGATCAACTAATGAAAAACTGTTTTTT.

J is TRBJ2-1 and V is TRBV5-4; tentatively, D is TRBD1 or TRBD2 (6 bases each). The ends were cut back, 1 base at V and 7 bases at J, with 15 bases in the middle. The CDR3 totals 15 residues. Per germline, CDR1 SGHNT and CDR2 YYREEE (reference sequence). The CDR3: CASSLIGGLDNEQFF. For the CDR3, the DNA is TGTGCCAGCAGCTTGATAGGGGGGCTGGATAATGAGCAGTTCTTC.

The chain links TRBV30 to TRBJ2-5; tentatively, D is TRBD2 (5 bases). The V and J ends lost 1 base and 1 base respectively, with 10 bases between them. Germline CDR1 GTSNPN, CDR2 SVGIG (reference sequence). This CDR3 region has 14 residues. CDR3 protein: CAWSGSGFQETQYF. The CDR3 nucleotides are TGTGCCTGGAGTGGGAGCGGATTCCAAGAGACCCAGTACTTC.

This chain uses TRBV21-1 with TRBJ1-1; TRBD1 is the table's D call and was not checked against the DNA. TRBV21-1 is noted as a pseudogene. The CDR3 is made up of 14 amino acids. CDR3 in amino acids: CASSEGARDTEAFF. The CDR3, as DNA: TGTGCCAGCAGCGAGGGGGCTCGAGACACTGAAGCTTTCTTT.